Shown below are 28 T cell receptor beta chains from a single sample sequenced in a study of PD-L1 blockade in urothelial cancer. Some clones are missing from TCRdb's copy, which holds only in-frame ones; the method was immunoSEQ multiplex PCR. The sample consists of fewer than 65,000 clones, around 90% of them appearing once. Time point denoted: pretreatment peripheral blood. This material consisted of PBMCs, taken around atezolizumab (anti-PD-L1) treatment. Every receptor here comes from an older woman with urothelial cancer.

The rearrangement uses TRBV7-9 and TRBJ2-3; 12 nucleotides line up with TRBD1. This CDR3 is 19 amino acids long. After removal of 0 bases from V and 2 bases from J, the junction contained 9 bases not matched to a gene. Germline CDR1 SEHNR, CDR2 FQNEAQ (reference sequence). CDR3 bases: TGTGCCAGCAGCTTAGCGAAGGGACAGGGGGCTGGTTCCACAGATACGCAGTATTTT. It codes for CASSLAKGQGAGSTDTQYF. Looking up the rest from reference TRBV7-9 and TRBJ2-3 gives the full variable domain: DTGVSQNPRHKITKRGQNVTFRCDPISEHNRLYWYRQTLGQGPEFLTYFQNEAQLEKSRLLSDRFSAERPKGSFSTLEIQRTEQGDSAMYLCASSLAKGQGAGSTDTQYFGPGTRLTVL.

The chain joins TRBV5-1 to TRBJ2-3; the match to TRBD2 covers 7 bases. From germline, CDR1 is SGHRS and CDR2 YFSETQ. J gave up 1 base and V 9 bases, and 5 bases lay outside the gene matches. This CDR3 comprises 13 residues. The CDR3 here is CATCREGTDTQYF. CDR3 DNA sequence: TGCGCCACCTGTCGGGAGGGCACAGATACGCAGTATTTT.

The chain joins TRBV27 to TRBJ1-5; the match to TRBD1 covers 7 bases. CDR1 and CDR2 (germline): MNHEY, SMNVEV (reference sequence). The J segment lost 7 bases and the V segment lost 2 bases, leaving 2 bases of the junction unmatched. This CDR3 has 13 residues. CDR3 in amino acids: CASSLRQGQPQHF. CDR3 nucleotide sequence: TGTGCCAGCAGTTTACGACAGGGCCAGCCCCAGCATTTT.

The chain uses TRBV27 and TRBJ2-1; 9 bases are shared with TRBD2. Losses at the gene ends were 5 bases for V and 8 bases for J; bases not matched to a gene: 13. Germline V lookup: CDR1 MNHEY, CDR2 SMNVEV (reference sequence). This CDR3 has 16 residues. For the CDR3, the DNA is TGTGCCAGCAGTCCCGCAACCGGGACTAGCCTCCATGAGCAGTTCTTC. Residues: CASSPATGTSLHEQFF.

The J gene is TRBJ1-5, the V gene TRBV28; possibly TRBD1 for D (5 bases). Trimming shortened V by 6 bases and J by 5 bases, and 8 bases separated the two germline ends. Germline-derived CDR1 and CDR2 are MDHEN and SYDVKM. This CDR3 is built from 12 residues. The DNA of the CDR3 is TGTGCCAGCAGGACAGAAGATCAGCCCCAGCATTTT. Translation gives CASRTEDQPQHF.

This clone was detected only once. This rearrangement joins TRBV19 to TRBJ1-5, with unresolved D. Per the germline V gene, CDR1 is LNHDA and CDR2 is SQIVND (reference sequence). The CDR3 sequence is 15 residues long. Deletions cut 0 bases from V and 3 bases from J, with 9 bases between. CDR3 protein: CASSIEAGFNQPQHF. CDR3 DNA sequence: TGTGCCAGTAGTATAGAGGCGGGGTTCAATCAGCCCCAGCATTTT.

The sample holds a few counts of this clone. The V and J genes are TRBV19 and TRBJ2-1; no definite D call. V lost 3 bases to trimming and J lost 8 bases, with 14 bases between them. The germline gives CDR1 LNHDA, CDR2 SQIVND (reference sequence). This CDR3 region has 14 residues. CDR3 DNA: TGTGCCAGTAGTATTACCCGGCGGAAGGATGAGCAGTTCTTC. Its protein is CASSITRRKDEQFF.

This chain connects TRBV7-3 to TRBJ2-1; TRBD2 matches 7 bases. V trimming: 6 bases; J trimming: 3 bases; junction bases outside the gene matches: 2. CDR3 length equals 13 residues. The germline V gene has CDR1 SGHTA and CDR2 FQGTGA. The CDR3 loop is CASSWTSYNEQFF. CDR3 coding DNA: TGTGCCAGCAGTTGGACTAGCTACAATGAGCAGTTCTTC.

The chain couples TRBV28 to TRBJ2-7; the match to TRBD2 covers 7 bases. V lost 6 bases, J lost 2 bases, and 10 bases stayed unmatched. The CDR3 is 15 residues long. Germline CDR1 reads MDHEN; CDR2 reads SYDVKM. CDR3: CASSLFSSGAYEQYF. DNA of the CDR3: TGTGCCAGCAGCCTATTCTCTAGCGGAGCCTACGAGCAGTACTTC. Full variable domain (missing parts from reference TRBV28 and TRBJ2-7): DVKVTQSSRYLVKRTGEKVFLECVQDMDHENMFWYRQDPGLGLRLIYFSYDVKMKEKGDIPEGYSVSREKKERFSLILESASTNQTSMYLCASSLFSSGAYEQYFGPGTRLTVT.

Here the CDR3 DNA reads TGTGCCAGCAGCTCTCGGGACAAGAACACTGAAGCTTTCTTT. This encodes CASSSRDKNTEAFF. The rearrangement joins TRBV6-6 to TRBJ1-1, with D perhaps TRBD1 (6 bases). CDR3 size: 14 residues. CDR1 and CDR2 (germline): MNHNY, SVGAGI (reference sequence). The V end was cut by 6 bases, the J end by 1 base, with 12 bases between.

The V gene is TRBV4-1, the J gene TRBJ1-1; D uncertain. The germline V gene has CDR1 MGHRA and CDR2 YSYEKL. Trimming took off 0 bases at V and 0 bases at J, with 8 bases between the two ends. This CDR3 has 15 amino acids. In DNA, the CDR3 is TGCGCCAGCAGCCAAGATCGGGTAATGAACACTGAAGCTTTCTTT. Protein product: CASSQDRVMNTEAFF.

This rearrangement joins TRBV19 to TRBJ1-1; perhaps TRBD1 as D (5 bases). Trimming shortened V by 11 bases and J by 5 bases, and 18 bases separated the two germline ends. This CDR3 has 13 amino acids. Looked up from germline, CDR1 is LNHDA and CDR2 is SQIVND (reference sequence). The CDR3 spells CAVGRGPGTEAFF. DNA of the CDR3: TGTGCCGTCGGGCGGGGACCCGGGACTGAAGCTTTCTTT.

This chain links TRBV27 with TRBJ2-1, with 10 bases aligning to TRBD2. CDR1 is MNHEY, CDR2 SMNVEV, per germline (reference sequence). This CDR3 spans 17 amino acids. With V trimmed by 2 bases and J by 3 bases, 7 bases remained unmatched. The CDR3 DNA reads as TGTGCCAGCAGTTTACGCCCGGGACTAGCGAGCTACAATGAGCAGTTCTTC. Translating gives CASSLRPGLASYNEQFF.

The chain's CDR3 is CASSPPARTSFSYEQFF. CDR3 DNA: TGTGCCAGCAGTCCCCCGGCCCGGACTAGTTTTAGCTATGAGCAGTTCTTC. The rearrangement uses TRBV27 and TRBJ2-1; 7 bases are a match to TRBD2. Trimming took 5 bases from V and 8 from J; bases not matched to a gene: 18. The CDR3 has 17 amino acids. Germline V CDR1 and CDR2: MNHEY, SMNVEV (reference sequence).

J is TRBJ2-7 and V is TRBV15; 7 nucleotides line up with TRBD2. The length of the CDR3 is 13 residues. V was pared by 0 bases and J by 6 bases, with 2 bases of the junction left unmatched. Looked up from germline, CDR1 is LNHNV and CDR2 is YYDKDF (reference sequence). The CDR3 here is CATSRDWGGEQYF. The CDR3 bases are TGTGCCACCAGCAGAGATTGGGGGGGCGAGCAGTACTTC.

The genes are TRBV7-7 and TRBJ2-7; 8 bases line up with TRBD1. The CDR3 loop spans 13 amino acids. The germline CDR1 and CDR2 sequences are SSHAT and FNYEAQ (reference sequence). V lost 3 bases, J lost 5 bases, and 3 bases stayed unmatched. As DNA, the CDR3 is TGTGCCAGCAGCTTCGGACAGGGCGACGAGCAGTACTTC. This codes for CASSFGQGDEQYF.

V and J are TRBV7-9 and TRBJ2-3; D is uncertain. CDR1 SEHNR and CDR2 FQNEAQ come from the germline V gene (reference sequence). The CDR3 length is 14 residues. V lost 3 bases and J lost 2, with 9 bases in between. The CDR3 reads CASSFQALTDTQYF. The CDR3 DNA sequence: TGTGCCAGCAGCTTTCAGGCCCTCACAGATACGCAGTATTTT.

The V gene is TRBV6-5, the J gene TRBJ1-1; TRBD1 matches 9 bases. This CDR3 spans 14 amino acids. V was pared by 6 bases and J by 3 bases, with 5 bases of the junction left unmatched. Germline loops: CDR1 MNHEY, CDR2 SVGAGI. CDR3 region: CASSRQGGYTEAFF. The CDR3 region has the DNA TGTGCCAGCAGCCGACAGGGGGGATACACTGAAGCTTTCTTT.

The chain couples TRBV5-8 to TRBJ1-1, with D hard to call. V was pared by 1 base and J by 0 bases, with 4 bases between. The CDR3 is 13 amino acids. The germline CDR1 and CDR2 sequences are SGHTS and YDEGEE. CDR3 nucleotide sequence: TGTGCCAGCAGCTTGACAGTGAACACTGAAGCTTTCTTT. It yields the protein CASSLTVNTEAFF. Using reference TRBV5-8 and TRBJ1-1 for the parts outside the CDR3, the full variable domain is EAGVTQSPTHLIKTRGQQATLRCSPISGHTSVYWYQQALGLGLQFLLWYDEGEERNRGNFPPRFSGRQFPNYSSELNVNALELEDSALYLCASSLTVNTEAFFGQGTRLTVV.

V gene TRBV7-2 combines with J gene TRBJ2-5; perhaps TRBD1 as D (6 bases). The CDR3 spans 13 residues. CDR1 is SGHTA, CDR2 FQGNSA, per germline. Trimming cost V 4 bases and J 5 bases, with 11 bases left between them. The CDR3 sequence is CASSYREGETQYF. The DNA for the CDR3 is TGTGCCAGCAGCTACAGGGAAGGGGAGACCCAGTACTTC.

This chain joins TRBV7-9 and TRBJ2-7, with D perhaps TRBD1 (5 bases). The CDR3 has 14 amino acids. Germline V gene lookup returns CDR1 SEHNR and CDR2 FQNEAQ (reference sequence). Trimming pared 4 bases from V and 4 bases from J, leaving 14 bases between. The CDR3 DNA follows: TGTGCCAGCAGCTGGGGCGCGGATTTTTACGAGCAGTACTTC. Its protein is CASSWGADFYEQYF. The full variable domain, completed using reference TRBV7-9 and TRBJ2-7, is DTGVSQNPRHKITKRGQNVTFRCDPISEHNRLYWYRQTLGQGPEFLTYFQNEAQLEKSRLLSDRFSAERPKGSFSTLEIQRTEQGDSAMYLCASSWGADFYEQYFGPGTRLTVT.

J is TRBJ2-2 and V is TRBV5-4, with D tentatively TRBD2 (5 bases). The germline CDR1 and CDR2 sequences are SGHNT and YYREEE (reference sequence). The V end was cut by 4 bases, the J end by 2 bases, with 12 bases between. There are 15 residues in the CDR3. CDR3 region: CASSAGLENTGELFF. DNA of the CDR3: TGTGCCAGCAGCGCCGGACTCGAAAACACCGGGGAGCTGTTTTTT. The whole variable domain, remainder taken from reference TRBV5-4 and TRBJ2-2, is ETGVTQSPTHLIKTRGQQVTLRCSSQSGHNTVSWYQQALGQGPQFIFQYYREEENGRGNFPPRFSGLQFPNYSSELNVNALELDDSALYLCASSAGLENTGELFFGEGSRLTVL.

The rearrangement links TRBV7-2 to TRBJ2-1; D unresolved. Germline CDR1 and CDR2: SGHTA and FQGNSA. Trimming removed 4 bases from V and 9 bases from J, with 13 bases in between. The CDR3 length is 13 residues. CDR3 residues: CASSSPPVPEQFF. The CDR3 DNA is TGTGCCAGCAGCTCCCCACCGGTGCCTGAGCAGTTCTTC.

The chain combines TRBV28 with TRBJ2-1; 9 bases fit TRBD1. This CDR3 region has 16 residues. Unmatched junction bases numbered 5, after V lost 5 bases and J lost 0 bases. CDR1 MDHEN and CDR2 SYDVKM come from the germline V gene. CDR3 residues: CASSRGQGFSYNEQFF. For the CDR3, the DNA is TGTGCCAGCAGTCGAGGACAGGGGTTCTCCTACAATGAGCAGTTCTTC.

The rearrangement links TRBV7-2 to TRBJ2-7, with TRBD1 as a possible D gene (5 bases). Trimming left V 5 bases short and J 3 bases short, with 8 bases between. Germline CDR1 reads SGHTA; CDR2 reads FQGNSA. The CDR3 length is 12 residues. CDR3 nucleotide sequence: TGTGCCAGCAGCGATGACAGCTACGAGCAGTACTTC. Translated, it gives CASSDDSYEQYF.

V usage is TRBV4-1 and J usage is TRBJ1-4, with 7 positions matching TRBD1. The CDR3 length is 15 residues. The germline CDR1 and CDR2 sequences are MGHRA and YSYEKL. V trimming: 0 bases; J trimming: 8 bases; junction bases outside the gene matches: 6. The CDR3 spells CASSQEGRGTEKLFF. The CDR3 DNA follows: TGCGCCAGCAGCCAAGAGGGCAGGGGGACCGAAAAACTGTTTTTT.

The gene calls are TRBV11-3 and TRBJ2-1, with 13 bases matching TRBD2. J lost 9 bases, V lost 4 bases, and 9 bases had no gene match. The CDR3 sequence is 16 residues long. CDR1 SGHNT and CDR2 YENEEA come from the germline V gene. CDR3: CASSSRTSGSSSEQFF. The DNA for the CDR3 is TGTGCCAGCAGCTCGCGGACTAGCGGGAGCTCAAGTGAGCAGTTCTTC. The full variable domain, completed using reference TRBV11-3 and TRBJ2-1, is EAGVVQSPRYKIIEKKQPVAFWCNPISGHNTLYWYLQNLGQGPELLIRYENEEAVDDSQLPKDRFSAERLKGVDSTLKIQPAELGDSAVYLCASSSRTSGSSSEQFFGPGTRLTVL.

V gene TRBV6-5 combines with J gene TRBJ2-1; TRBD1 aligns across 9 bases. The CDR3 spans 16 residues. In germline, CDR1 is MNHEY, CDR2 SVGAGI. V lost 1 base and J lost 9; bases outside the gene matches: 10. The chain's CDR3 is CASSYLDGTGSGEQFF. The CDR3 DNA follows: TGTGCCAGCAGTTACTTGGACGGGACAGGGTCAGGTGAGCAGTTCTTC.